This T cell receptor (beta chain) derives from a study of blood T cell repertoires in COVID-19. About the study: Both acute and convalescent COVID-19 samples were obtained from the United States, Italy and Spain. PBMCs, B-cell-depleted T cells, or T cells were the source of the cDNA or gDNA that made up the material.

This clone appeared a few times. Authors' processing steps: The authors estimated nucleated cell counts from reference gene primer amplification. The table came from immunoSEQ multiplex PCR; TCRdb's copy has only in-frame clones and leaves some out. The D gene and trimming were derived from the DNA, and the V and J assignments and clone size from that table. The data contain roughly 230,000 clones, around four fifths of them singletons. CDR3 length: 15 residues. CDR1 and CDR2 from the germline V gene are LGHNA and YNFKEQ. Trimming removed 0 bases from V and 0 bases from J, with 6 bases in between. Patients at the Seattle site were enrolled during active infection and followed longitudinally.

The rearrangement joins TRBV4-2 to TRBJ2-1; no clear D. This receptor was taken from a woman aged 80 or over with COVID-19, enrolled during active disease. The sample consisted of peripheral blood. The CDR3 loop reads CASSQEDSSYNEQFF. CDR3 bases: TGTGCCAGCAGCCAAGAAGACTCCTCCTACAATGAGCAGTTCTTC.